This T cell receptor beta chain originates from a study of blood T cell repertoires in COVID-19 (TCRdb year 2020). Regarding the research as a whole: Samples covering the acute and convalescent phases of COVID-19 were provided by collaborators in the United States, Italy and Spain. Deeply sampled blood TCRbeta repertoires from subjects exposed to, actively infected with, or recovered from COVID-19 were included in the dataset. The prospective study material was composed of cDNA or gDNA derived from T cells, B-cell-depleted T cells, or PBMCs. HLA class I and class II types, where available, came from metadata supplied by the sample provider rather than from assay-based typing. The sample metadata nearly always contained a de-identified subject ID, COVID-19 status, age in years and sex. The repertoires were made available in a free public database intended to serve as a resource for research on the immune response to SARS-CoV-2. The samples were drawn from the first 160 participants of the ongoing ImmuneRACE study and from 1,254 subjects provided by 6 global collaborators. Findings and caveats that apply to the study as a whole: The quantity of clinical and demographic metadata differed by source and by participant and was supplied without curation.

The immunoSEQ Assay, a bias-controlled multiplex PCR, was used to amplify TCRbeta CDR3 regions from genomic DNA. As for how the authors treated the data: The number of nucleated cells in each sample was estimated by amplification of reference gene primers within the assay. To quantify the absolute abundance of each unique TCRbeta CDR3 rearrangement, sequence reads were collapsed and filtered. Productive Simpson clonality was computed per sample as the square root of Simpson's diversity index over productive rearrangements. The source is immuneACCESS, and TCRdb retained only in-frame sequences with V and J called. Part of the clones is not carried over; for the studies checked, unresolved V genes explain less than half of this, and the remainder is unexplained. That table is the source of V, J and clone size, and D and trimming were worked out from the DNA. The sample table contains about 90,000 clones; only one count was recorded for about nine tenths of them. The biggest ten clones account for roughly 3.5% of the sample.

The germline V gene sets CDR1 to SNHLY and CDR2 to FYNNEI. The CDR3 contains 15 residues, cysteine and phenylalanine counted. The only DNA kept is the CDR3, 45 bases in frame from the first base. The junction shows trimming of 6 bases on V and 0 bases on J, and the gene matches do not reach 4 bases of it. The collaborating institutions used their own protocols to collect whole blood in K2EDTA tubes. For TCRbeta analysis, collaborators shipped samples in one of three forms: frozen whole blood, isolated PBMCs, or DNA extracted from either of those sample types. A word on this clone: Its antigen is still unknown. Within one base of it there is no much larger clone, and no base qualities were kept.

Sequencing was done on a sample of peripheral blood. The rearrangement joined TRBV2 to TRBJ1-5; TRBD1 matches 8 bases in the middle. The sequence was obtained from an older woman with acute or convalescent COVID-19. The CDR3 reads CASRTTGGSNQPQHF. The DNA sequence is given as TGTGCCAGCAGAACCACAGGGGGTAGCAATCAGCCCCAGCATTTT. Beyond the CDR3, the reference TRBV2 and TRBJ1-5 genes provide the residues; the full variable domain reads: EPEVTQTPSHQVTQMGQEVILRCVPISNHLYFYWYRQILGQKVEFLVSFYNNEISEKSEIFDDQFSVERPDGSNFTLKIRSTKLEDSAMYFCASRTTGGSNQPQHFGDGTRLSIL.